Below, 14 T cell receptor beta chains from the same sample are listed, as sequenced in a study of shared clonotypes between healthy human individuals. Assay: immunoSEQ multiplex PCR; the TCRdb copy retains only in-frame clones and omits some. Here the sample spans about 2.1 million clones, 93% being singletons. Naive-designated CD8 cells lacked CD45RO, were positively enriched for CCR7, and omitted terminally differentiated effector memory CD45RA+ cells. What was sequenced was naive CD8+ T cells from PBMCs. The receptor source for this set is a man aged 18 to 35 in good health. Some clones in this sample may be carry-over from other donors' samples.

The rearrangement links TRBV6-1 to TRBJ2-3; TRBD2 might be the D (6 bases). Deletions cut 5 bases from V and 2 bases from J, with 14 bases between. Germline V gives CDR1 MNHNS, CDR2 SASEGT. There are 15 residues in the CDR3. CDR3: CASSNLRGNTDTQYF. CDR3 nucleotide sequence: TGTGCCAGCAGTAACTTGCGGGGAAACACAGATACGCAGTATTTT.

V gene TRBV10-1 combines with J gene TRBJ2-7; 8 bases map to TRBD2. Per the germline V gene, CDR1 is WNHNN and CDR2 is SYGVQD (reference sequence). J gave up 6 bases and V 5 bases, and 9 bases lay outside the gene matches. This CDR3 comprises 14 residues. DNA for the CDR3: TGCGCCAGCAGTCGGGAGCGGGAGATAACCGAGCAGTACTTC. Residues: CASSREREITEQYF.

The chain is built from TRBV27 and TRBJ1-5; D remains ambiguous. This CDR3 has 12 residues. The germline CDR1 and CDR2 sequences are MNHEY and SMNVEV (reference sequence). V shed 5 bases and J shed 10 bases, with 12 bases lying between them. CDR3 residues: CASSPTSGPQHF. The DNA for the CDR3 is TGTGCCAGCAGTCCTACAAGCGGCCCCCAGCATTTT.

The chain has TRBV13 and TRBJ1-2; TRBD1 matches 7 bases. CDR1 is PRHDT, CDR2 FYEKMQ, per germline (reference sequence). The CDR3 is made up of 15 amino acids. V trimming: 3 bases; J trimming: 6 bases; junction bases outside the gene matches: 10. This CDR3 reads CASSLGTESLDGYTF. The DNA for the CDR3 is TGTGCCAGCAGCTTGGGGACAGAGAGTCTCGATGGCTACACCTTC.

The chain joins TRBV11-1 to TRBJ2-7; TRBD2 is a possible D gene (6 bases). Germline V lookup: CDR1 SGHAT, CDR2 FQDESV (reference sequence). CDR3 length: 15 amino acids. Between the trimmed V and J ends, which lost 1 base and 3 bases, there was a span of 13 bases. Written as DNA, the CDR3 is TGTGCCAGCAGCTTAGGATCGGGACTTGACTACGAGCAGTACTTC. It is translated as CASSLGSGLDYEQYF. The full variable domain, its missing parts supplied by reference TRBV11-1 and TRBJ2-7, is EAEVAQSPRYKITEKSQAVAFWCDPISGHATLYWYRQILGQGPELLVQFQDESVVDDSQLPKDRFSAERLKGVDSTLKIQPAELGDSAMYLCASSLGSGLDYEQYFGPGTRLTVT.

Concerning this clone: This specimen includes other DNA sequences encoding the same CDR3. The chain combines TRBV9 with TRBJ1-2; no definite D call. CDR1 is SGDLS and CDR2 is YYNGEE in the germline V gene. The V and J ends lost 4 bases and 4 bases respectively, with 8 bases between them. The CDR3 has 12 amino acids. The CDR3: CASSPPSYGYTF. CDR3 sequence (DNA): TGTGCCAGCAGCCCCCCTTCCTATGGCTACACCTTC.

This clone was seen only once. The chain employs TRBV28 and TRBJ1-1; D not resolved. Trimming stripped 3 bases from V and 5 bases from J, with 13 bases between. CDR1 MDHEN and CDR2 SYDVKM come from the germline V gene. This CDR3 spans 14 amino acids. CDR3 protein: CASSLRRRITEAFF. CDR3 nucleotide sequence: TGTGCCAGCAGTTTGAGGAGGAGGATAACTGAAGCTTTCTTT.

The chain couples TRBV6-1 to TRBJ2-7, with a tentative D call TRBD2 (5 bases). The CDR3 is 14 amino acids. Germline loops: CDR1 MNHNS, CDR2 SASEGT. V lost 4 bases and J 4 bases, leaving 14 bases between the germline ends. The CDR3 DNA reads TGTGCCAGCAGTGGGGGTCGGACTGTTTACGAGCAGTACTTC. Its translation is CASSGGRTVYEQYF.

A single count supports this clone. A much larger clone sits a single nucleotide away, making a read error possible. At the DNA level, this CDR3 is encoded by other sequences in the same sample as well. The rearrangement uses TRBV27 and TRBJ1-5; D ambiguous. This CDR3 is 12 amino acids long. V was pared by 3 bases and J by 4 bases, with 4 bases between. CDR1 MNHEY and CDR2 SMNVEV come from the germline V gene (reference sequence). CDR3 residues: CASSFPNQPQHF. CDR3 in DNA: TGTGCCAGCAGTTTCCCGAATCAGCCCCAGCATTTT.

The J gene is TRBJ2-3, the V gene TRBV7-9; maybe TRBD2 (5 bases). The CDR3 sequence is 15 residues long. Trimming took 2 bases from V and 2 from J, leaving 11 bases between them. Germline V gene data show CDR1 as SEHNR and CDR2 as FQNEAQ (reference sequence). CDR3 nucleotide sequence: TGTGCCAGCAGCTTATTAGGGAGCGCCACAGATACGCAGTATTTT. As protein: CASSLLGSATDTQYF. Looking up the rest from reference TRBV7-9 and TRBJ2-3 gives the full variable domain: DTGVSQNPRHKITKRGQNVTFRCDPISEHNRLYWYRQTLGQGPEFLTYFQNEAQLEKSRLLSDRFSAERPKGSFSTLEIQRTEQGDSAMYLCASSLLGSATDTQYFGPGTRLTVL.

In DNA, the CDR3 is TGTGCCAGCTCCGAGCTCCGAGGGAGCACCGGGGAGCTGTTTTTT. It specifies CASSELRGSTGELFF. V gene TRBV18 combines with J gene TRBJ2-2; D might be TRBD2 (5 bases). Germline CDR1 and CDR2: KGHSH and LQKENI. The CDR3 is made up of 15 amino acids. V was trimmed by 6 bases and J by 4 bases, leaving 15 bases between them.

This clone was observed once. The chain couples TRBV9 to TRBJ2-7; D gene unclear. The V and J ends lost 0 bases and 2 bases respectively, with 9 bases between them. The CDR3 contains 14 residues. Per the germline V gene, CDR1 is SGDLS and CDR2 is YYNGEE. The CDR3 sequence: CASSVAQTPYEQYF. Here the CDR3 DNA reads TGTGCCAGCAGCGTAGCCCAGACCCCCTACGAGCAGTACTTC.

The genes are TRBV4-1 and TRBJ2-1; D is ambiguous. CDR1 is MGHRA, CDR2 YSYEKL, per germline. The CDR3 spans 15 residues. Trimming shortened V by 2 bases and J by 1 base, and 9 bases separated the two germline ends. The CDR3 spells CASSQLGTSYNEQFF. The CDR3 DNA is TGCGCCAGCAGCCAACTTGGAACTTCCTACAATGAGCAGTTCTTC.

V and J are TRBV5-4 and TRBJ1-1; 8 nucleotides match TRBD1. V shed 4 bases, J shed 4 bases, and the junction held 9 bases outside the gene matches. This CDR3 is built from 15 residues. The germline CDR1 and CDR2 sequences are SGHNT and YYREEE (reference sequence). DNA of the CDR3: TGTGCCAGCAGCGTTGGGGCTACAGGGGGCACTGAAGCTTTCTTT. This gives the protein CASSVGATGGTEAFF.